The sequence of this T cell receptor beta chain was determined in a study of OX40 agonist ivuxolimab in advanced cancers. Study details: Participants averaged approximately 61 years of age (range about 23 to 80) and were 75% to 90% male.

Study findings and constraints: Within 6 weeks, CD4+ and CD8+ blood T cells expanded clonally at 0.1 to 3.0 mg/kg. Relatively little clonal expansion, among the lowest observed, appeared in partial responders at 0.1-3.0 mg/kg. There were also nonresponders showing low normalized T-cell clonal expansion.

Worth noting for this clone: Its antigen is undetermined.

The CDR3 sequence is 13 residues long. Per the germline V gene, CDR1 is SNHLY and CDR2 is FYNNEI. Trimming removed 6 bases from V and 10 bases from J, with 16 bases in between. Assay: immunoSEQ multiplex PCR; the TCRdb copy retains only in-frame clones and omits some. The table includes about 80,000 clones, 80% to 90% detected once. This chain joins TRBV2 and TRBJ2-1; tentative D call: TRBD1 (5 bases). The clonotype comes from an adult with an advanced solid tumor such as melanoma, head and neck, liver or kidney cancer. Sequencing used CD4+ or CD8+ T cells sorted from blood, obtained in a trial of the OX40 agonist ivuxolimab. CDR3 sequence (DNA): TGTGCCAGCAGGCCGAACACTGGGGCGGAGCAGTTCTTC. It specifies CASRPNTGAEQFF.